This T cell receptor (beta chain) stems from a study of blood T cell repertoires in COVID-19. Study as a whole: Some COVID-19 samples were acute and others convalescent; all came from the United States, Italy and Spain. T cells, B-cell-depleted T cells, or PBMCs supplied cDNA or gDNA.

The germline V gene encodes CDR1 MDHEN and CDR2 SYDVKM. V was cut by 3 bases and J by 3 bases, with 18 bases left in between. This CDR3 has 16 amino acids. Source study methods: The assay estimated nucleated cells by amplifying reference gene primers. Libraries were prepared by immunoSEQ multiplex PCR; TCRdb keeps only in-frame clonotypes and omits some of them. V and J calls and clone size come straight from that table; D and trimming were deduced from the DNA. The sample lists 150,000 to 200,000 clones, roughly 84% seen once, with about 2.7% in the top ten. This clone has more than one count but fewer than ten.

The material sequenced was peripheral blood. The chain has TRBV28 and TRBJ2-7; the D gene is possibly TRBD2 (5 bases). The origin of this receptor is a human donor with acute or convalescent COVID-19. The donor label of this sample is uncertain. CDR3: CASSFFWSGANYEQYF. For the CDR3, the DNA is TGTGCCAGCAGTTTTTTCTGGAGCGGAGCCAACTACGAGCAGTACTTC.